Following are 16 T cell receptor beta chains from one sample sequenced in a study of a mutant IDH1 vaccine in newly diagnosed glioma (dated by TCRdb to 2020 to 2022). These receptors have no identified antigens. Preparation of the library involved the immunoSEQ multiplex PCR assay. Imported from immuneACCESS, the table was reduced by TCRdb to in-frame sequences with V and J called. These copies leave out some clones; in studies compared against another copy, an unresolved V gene accounts for under half, and the cause of the remainder is not known. In this sample the table shows 45,000 to 55,000 clones, 78% of which occur a single time. The ten most abundant clones make up approximately 1.8% of the sample. This specimen's time point label, interpreted: week 5, during vaccination. A 20-mer mutant IDH1 peptide at 300 micrograms in Montanide made up each vaccine dose, which was injected subcutaneously together with topical imiquimod.

Sample: PBMCs, taken from a glioma patient whose treatment included an IDH1 peptide vaccine. The source is a woman aged 40 to 49 with glioma.

The gene calls are TRBV5-1 and TRBJ2-5; D gene uncertain. CDR1 is SGHRS, CDR2 YFSETQ, per germline. This CDR3 region has 13 residues. V was pared by 4 bases and J by 4 bases, with 11 bases between. The CDR3, as DNA: TGCGCCAGCAGCCCACCGTGGGGAGAGACCCAGTACTTC. Translated, it gives CASSPPWGETQYF.

The chain uses TRBV5-1 and TRBJ2-7; D perhaps matches TRBD1 (5 bases). The CDR3 is made up of 14 amino acids. CDR1 is SGHRS, CDR2 YFSETQ, per germline. Trimming shortened V by 2 bases and J by 5 bases, and 14 bases separated the two germline ends. CDR3 coding DNA: TGCGCCAGCAGCTTAACCCCCCAGGGAAACGAGCAGTACTTC. Translating gives CASSLTPQGNEQYF.

The chain recombines TRBV6-6 with TRBJ2-5, with a possible D match to TRBD2 (5 bases). The V gene's germline CDR1 is MNHNY and CDR2 SVGAGI (reference sequence). The CDR3 is 14 amino acids. Trimming cost V 3 bases and J 1 base, with 9 bases left between them. CDR3 bases: TGTGCCAGCAGTTATAAGAGGGTCCAAGAGACCCAGTACTTC. As protein: CASSYKRVQETQYF.

This rearrangement joins TRBV7-9 to TRBJ2-2; perhaps TRBD2 as D (5 bases). V lost 4 bases and J lost 4, with 7 bases in between. Per the germline V gene, CDR1 is SEHNR and CDR2 is FQNEAQ (reference sequence). The CDR3 spans 13 residues. The CDR3 loop is CASSYTSTGELFF. The CDR3 DNA follows: TGTGCCAGCAGCTATACTAGCACCGGGGAGCTGTTTTTT.

The rearrangement links TRBV14 to TRBJ2-7; 8 bases are a match to TRBD1. Germline lookup yields CDR1 SGHDN and CDR2 FVKESK. V was pared by 1 base and J by 2 bases, with 10 bases of the junction left unmatched. This CDR3 contains 17 residues. CDR3 sequence (DNA): TGTGCCAGCAGCCAAGGGACAGGGACAGGAAAACCCTACGAGCAGTACTTC. Translation gives CASSQGTGTGKPYEQYF.

The V gene is TRBV11-3, the J gene TRBJ1-1; D might be TRBD1 (5 bases). Trimming pared 3 bases from V and 3 bases from J, leaving 8 bases between. Germline V lookup: CDR1 SGHNT, CDR2 YENEEA. The CDR3 extends over 13 amino acids. The CDR3 sequence: CASSFARDTEAFF. The CDR3 DNA sequence: TGTGCCAGCAGCTTTGCCAGGGACACTGAAGCTTTCTTT.

The CDR3 DNA follows: TGTGCTAGTGGTTTGGGAAGGGGGGCGGGCACTGAAGCTTTCTTT. Its protein is CASGLGRGAGTEAFF. The chain joins TRBV12-5 to TRBJ1-1; tentative D call: TRBD1 (6 bases). CDR1 and CDR2 from the germline V gene are LGHNT and FRNRAP. The CDR3 is 15 amino acids. With 1 base removed from V and 4 bases from J, the gap between germline ends came to 13 bases.

DNA of the CDR3: TGCGCCAGCAGCGGACTAACTAGCGGGGGGGGCGACGAGCAGTACTTC. Translating it yields CASSGLTSGGGDEQYF. V is TRBV5-1 and J is TRBJ2-7; the match to TRBD2 covers 13 bases. This CDR3 has 16 amino acids. The V gene end was trimmed by 4 bases and the J gene end by 5 bases; junction bases not matched to a gene: 9. Germline-derived CDR1 and CDR2 are SGHRS and YFSETQ. Together with reference TRBV5-1 and TRBJ2-7, the CDR3 gives the full variable domain: KAGVTQTPRYLIKTRGQQVTLSCSPISGHRSVSWYQQTPGQGLQFLFEYFSETQRNKGNFPGRFSGRQFSNSRSEMNVSTLELGDSALYLCASSGLTSGGGDEQYFGPGTRLTVT.

This clone has just a few counts. V and J are TRBV29-1 and TRBJ2-3, with D uncertain. V lost 4 bases, J lost 0 bases, and 11 bases lay in between. The length of the CDR3 is 14 residues. Germline-derived CDR1 and CDR2 are SQVTM and ANQGSEA. CDR3 DNA: TGCAGCGTTGGTTCGCAGGTTAGCACAGATACGCAGTATTTT. It translates to CSVGSQVSTDTQYF.

The gene calls are TRBV5-4 and TRBJ2-1, with D tentatively TRBD1 (6 bases). The germline CDR1 and CDR2 sequences are SGHNT and YYREEE (reference sequence). V lost 3 bases to trimming and J lost 0 bases, with 13 bases between them. The CDR3 runs to 16 residues. The CDR3 region has the DNA TGTGCCAGCAGCTCTATCGGGACATTCTCCTACAATGAGCAGTTCTTC. Translation: CASSSIGTFSYNEQFF.

The rearrangement links TRBV9 to TRBJ1-2, with D possibly being TRBD1 (6 bases). CDR1 is SGDLS and CDR2 is YYNGEE in the germline V gene. V was clipped by 1 base and J by 6 bases, with 16 bases between them. This CDR3 has 15 residues. The CDR3 spells CASSVNPGGADGYTF. The CDR3 DNA reads TGTGCCAGCAGCGTAAACCCGGGGGGGGCGGATGGCTACACCTTC.

V gene TRBV11-2 combines with J gene TRBJ2-7; D is ambiguous. The CDR3 contains 15 residues. V was clipped by 1 base and J by 1 base, with 11 bases between them. In germline, CDR1 is SGHAT, CDR2 FQNNGV. CDR3 sequence: CASSLGWQLSYEQYF. CDR3 sequence (DNA): TGTGCCAGCAGCTTAGGCTGGCAGCTATCCTACGAGCAGTACTTC.

As DNA, the CDR3 is TGTGCCAGCAGCGTAGCCCCTAGCGGGGGGCTAGGTAGAGAGACCCAGTACTTC. Residues: CASSVAPSGGLGRETQYF. The chain has TRBV9 and TRBJ2-5, with 11 positions matching TRBD2. Germline-derived CDR1 and CDR2 are SGDLS and YYNGEE. Trimming at V came to 0 bases and at J to 4 bases, leaving 11 bases not matched to a gene. The CDR3 has 18 amino acids. Full variable domain (missing parts from reference TRBV9 and TRBJ2-5): DSGVTQTPKHLITATGQRVTLRCSPRSGDLSVYWYQQSLDQGLQFLIQYYNGEERAKGNILERFSAQQFPDLHSELNLSSLELGDSALYFCASSVAPSGGLGRETQYFGPGTRLLVL.

J is TRBJ2-7 and V is TRBV6-5, with D unresolved. Looked up from germline, CDR1 is MNHEY and CDR2 is SVGAGI. The CDR3 spans 16 residues. Trimming removed 0 bases at V and 0 bases at J, with 12 bases between. The CDR3 protein is CASSYSFTLNSYEQYF. The CDR3 DNA sequence: TGTGCCAGCAGTTACTCGTTCACATTAAACTCCTACGAGCAGTACTTC.

This clone was picked up a small number of times. The chain has TRBV7-9 and TRBJ1-1; TRBD1 is a possible D gene (6 bases). The CDR3 is made up of 13 amino acids. CDR1 and CDR2 (germline): SEHNR, FQNEAQ (reference sequence). Trimming pared 2 bases from V and 8 bases from J, leaving 12 bases between. The CDR3 here is CASSLWDTGEAFF. CDR3 DNA sequence: TGTGCCAGCAGCTTATGGGACACCGGGGAAGCTTTCTTT.

The chain links TRBV15 to TRBJ1-4; D is uncertain. Germline loops: CDR1 LNHNV, CDR2 YYDKDF (reference sequence). The CDR3 extends over 13 amino acids. Between the trimmed V and J ends, which lost 3 bases and 8 bases, there was a span of 10 bases. The CDR3, as DNA: TGTGCCACCAGCAGCCCGAGCGGGGAAAAACTGTTTTTT. It translates to CATSSPSGEKLFF. Full variable domain (outside the CDR3, taken from reference TRBV15 and TRBJ1-4): DAMVIQNPRYQVTQFGKPVTLSCSQTLNHNVMYWYQQKSSQAPKLLFHYYDKDFNNEADTPDNFQSRRPNTSFCFLDIRSPGLGDTAMYLCATSSPSGEKLFFGSGTQLSVL.